The clone carrying this T cell receptor beta chain was detected only a few times. Its specificity is unknown. Germline CDR1 is DFQATT and CDR2 is SNEGSKA (reference sequence). The V and J ends lost 1 base and 3 bases, in that order; junction bases with no gene match: 5. The CDR3 extends over 14 amino acids. A second PCR, run for about 7 to 11 cycles, used a sample-barcoded 5' primer plus a J-beta primer mix. Tagging of each cDNA molecule was performed by a template-switch adaptor with 12 random nucleotides. TCRdb ran MiXCR on the 5' RACE reads and lists one entry per CDR3 protein. The data contain 760,000 or so distinct CDR3 sequences, 25% of them seen just once; the ten biggest clones take up under 10%. These data originate in a study of blood T cells in healthy people across ages. The study's findings and limits: Naive and antigen-experienced cells could not be conclusively compared, given unsorted PBMCs.

Separately, the same data were catalogued under a study of T cells of mothers and their children.

The sample consisted of blood. This sequence was found in a boy aged 5-17 years in good health. The chain combines TRBV20-1 with TRBJ2-7, with 8 positions matching TRBD2. The DNA for the CDR3 is TGCAGTGCTAGAGTTCCCAGCGGGAGCTACGAGCAGTACTTC. Translated: CSARVPSGSYEQYF.